A selection of T cell receptor beta chains follows, all from one sample in a study of shared clonotypes between healthy human individuals. Repertoires were generated with immunoSEQ multiplex PCR, while TCRdb's copy carries only in-frame clones and drops some. The sample records nearly 2 million clones, about 95% being singletons. Material for sequencing was naive CD8+ T cells sorted from blood. The receptors stem from a man younger than 30 in good health. CDR3s include the opening cysteine and the closing phenylalanine or tryptophan. Fields, in order: V gene, D gene, J gene, clone size, CDR3 DNA, CDR3 protein. A D gene is named only where the DNA matches it firmly. Size is omitted from some rows. Given values are once, few, many or a class for expanded clones.

TRBV5-6,NA,TRBJ2-2,NA,TGTGCCAGCAGCTTGGCCCTGGGGTCCGGGGAGCTGTTTTTT,CASSLALGSGELFF
TRBV5-4,NA,TRBJ1-6,NA,TGTGCCAGCAGCCTGTCGAATAATTCACCCCTCCACTTT,CASSLSNNSPLHF
TRBV6-1,TRBD2,TRBJ2-7,NA,TGTGCCAGCAGTGAATTCCTAGCGGGAGGGTCCTCCTACGAGCAGTACTTC,CASSEFLAGGSSYEQYF
TRBV7-8,TRBD1,TRBJ1-1,NA,TGTGCCAGCAGCGACAGGGTAGATCGGGCTTTCTTT,CASSDRVDRAFF
TRBV5-4,NA,TRBJ2-1,NA,TGTGCCAGCAGCGTGAGATCAATCAGGAATGAGCAGTTCTTC,CASSVRSIRNEQFF
TRBV19,TRBD2,TRBJ2-7,NA,TGTGCCAGTAGTGAGGGACTAGCACGCTCCGAGCAGTACTTC,CASSEGLARSEQYF
TRBV28,TRBD1,TRBJ1-4,NA,TGTGCCAGCAGCTCTATAAGGCAGGGGGGTACTAATGAAAAACTGTTTTTT,CASSSIRQGGTNEKLFF
TRBV4-2,TRBD1,TRBJ2-7,NA,TGTGCCAGCAGGTTGGACAGGGGTGGCCCCTACGAGCAGTACTTC,CASRLDRGGPYEQYF
TRBV7-9,NA,TRBJ2-7,NA,TGTGCCAGCAGCTTATCGAGCAAAGGGGCCTACGAGCAGTACTTC,CASSLSSKGAYEQYF
TRBV7-6,NA,TRBJ1-5,NA,TGTGCCAGCAGCTTAGTCGGGGGGAGCAATCAGCCCCAGCATTTT,CASSLVGGSNQPQHF
TRBV4-3,TRBD2,TRBJ2-1,NA,TGCGCCAGCAGCGCAGCAGGGACTAGCGGGTCTACTGAGCAGTTCTTC,CASSAAGTSGSTEQFF
TRBV7-9,NA,TRBJ1-6,NA,TGTGCCAGCAGCCAAGGGCCAGGGGCGGGATCACCCCTCCACTTT,CASSQGPGAGSPLHF
TRBV7-9,TRBD2,TRBJ2-7,once,TGTGCCAGCAGTTTAAGAGCTAGCGGGACCCACGAGCAGTACTTC,CASSLRASGTHEQYF
TRBV2,TRBD2,TRBJ2-3,NA,TGTGCCAGCAGCTGGGCCGCCAGCGGGGCAGATACGCAGTATTTT,CASSWAASGADTQYF
TRBV7-6,NA,TRBJ1-1,NA,TGTGCCAGCAGCTTAATTGGGGAGGCTGAAGCTTTCTTT,CASSLIGEAEAFF
TRBV4-1,NA,TRBJ1-2,NA,TGCGCCAGCTTCGGACAGCACTATGGCTACACCTTC,CASFGQHYGYTF
TRBV9,NA,TRBJ1-3,NA,TGTGCCAGCAGCGGAGGGGATTACAGGAAGATTGGAGACACCATATATTTT,CASSGGDYRKIGDTIYF
TRBV2,NA,TRBJ2-1,once,TGTGCCAGCAGTTCCTGGGGAGACAGACCTTACAATGAGCAGTTCTTC,CASSSWGDRPYNEQFF
TRBV7-8,NA,TRBJ1-5,NA,TGTGCCAGCAGCTTATTGGCAGGATATAGCAATCAGCCCCAGCATTTT,CASSLLAGYSNQPQHF
TRBV6-5,TRBD1,TRBJ2-7,NA,TGTGCCAGCAGTTACGCGGGACAGGGCCCCTCCTACGAGCAGTACTTC,CASSYAGQGPSYEQYF
TRBV6-6,NA,TRBJ2-2,NA,TGTGCCAGCAGTTCTTGGACGGACACCGGGGAGCTGTTTTTT,CASSSWTDTGELFF
TRBV7-9,NA,TRBJ2-7,once,TGTGCCAGCAGCTTAGGAATAAGCGAGCAGTACTTC,CASSLGISEQYF
TRBV4-3,NA,TRBJ1-4,NA,TGCGCCAGCAGCCAAGTCCAATCCCCCGTTGAAAAACTGTTTTTT,CASSQVQSPVEKLFF
TRBV9,NA,TRBJ2-7,NA,TGTGCCAGCAGCGTAGGTTTAGGGCTTGGCGAGCAGTACTTC,CASSVGLGLGEQYF
TRBV6-5,TRBD1,TRBJ1-5,NA,TGTGCCAGCAGCCTGGGACAGAGTCAGCCCCAGCATTTT,CASSLGQSQPQHF
TRBV5-1,NA,TRBJ2-7,NA,TGCGCCAGCAGCTTGGTAGGGGCCACAACCTACGAGCAGTACTTC,CASSLVGATTYEQYF
TRBV27,NA,TRBJ2-3,NA,TGTGCCAGCAGTTTCGTTAGCGGAGGAAGCACAGATACGCAGTATTTT,CASSFVSGGSTDTQYF
TRBV29-1,TRBD1,TRBJ1-2,NA,TGCAGCGTTGAAGGGACAGGGTGGGTCTATGGCTACACCTTC,CSVEGTGWVYGYTF
TRBV29-1,TRBD2,TRBJ2-3,NA,TGCAGCGTTGACGAGGGACTAGCGATAGATACGCAGTATTTT,CSVDEGLAIDTQYF
TRBV7-9,NA,TRBJ2-1,NA,TGTGCCAGCAGCTTAGTGCTGAGGGATGAGCAGTTCTTC,CASSLVLRDEQFF
TRBV4-1,NA,TRBJ2-7,NA,TGCGCCAGCAGCCAAGAAGGGGACTCCAACGAGCAGTACTTC,CASSQEGDSNEQYF
TRBV7-9,NA,TRBJ2-7,NA,TGTGCCAGCAGCCCACCGTCCGGGATGGTTAACGAGCAGTACTTC,CASSPPSGMVNEQYF
TRBV6-5,NA,TRBJ2-2,NA,TGTGCCAGCAGTTACGGAGTGAACACCGGGGAGCTGTTTTTT,CASSYGVNTGELFF
TRBV9,TRBD1,TRBJ1-1,NA,TGTGCCAGCAGCCCCCAGGGGGGGGCTAACACTGAAGCTTTCTTT,CASSPQGGANTEAFF
TRBV5-6,TRBD1,TRBJ2-7,NA,TGTGCCAGCAGCTGGGGGACAGGGTTCTACGAGCAGTACTTC,CASSWGTGFYEQYF
TRBV2,NA,TRBJ1-5,NA,TGTGCCAGCAGTGAAGGGACAGACTTTAGCAATCAGCCCCAGCATTTT,CASSEGTDFSNQPQHF
TRBV7-2,TRBD2,TRBJ2-5,NA,TGTGCCAGCAGCTTAGGACTGGGGGGGGATTGGGAGACCCAGTACTTC,CASSLGLGGDWETQYF
TRBV10-1,NA,TRBJ2-7,NA,TGCGCCAGCAGTCCCCGGGACACCTACGAGCAGTACTTC,CASSPRDTYEQYF
TRBV27,NA,TRBJ2-7,NA,TGTGCCAGCAGTTTAATGGGCAGTACCTACGAGCAGTACTTC,CASSLMGSTYEQYF
TRBV5-8,TRBD1,TRBJ2-5,NA,TGTGCCAGCAGCCTCGGACAGGGGGAGGGGAAAGAGACCCAGTACTTC,CASSLGQGEGKETQYF
TRBV2,NA,TRBJ2-5,once,TGTGCCAGCAGTGATTCCCAAGAGACCCAGTACTTC,CASSDSQETQYF
TRBV6-5,NA,TRBJ2-2,NA,TGTGCCAGCAGTTTGTCGAGGTCCGGGGAGCTGTTTTTT,CASSLSRSGELFF
TRBV27,NA,TRBJ2-3,NA,TGTGCCAGCAAACGGGCTAGCAGCACAGATACGCAGTATTTT,CASKRASSTDTQYF
TRBV14,NA,TRBJ2-1,NA,TGTGCCAGCAGCCGGGACTCAGGGTTAAACAATGAGCAGTTCTTC,CASSRDSGLNNEQFF
TRBV7-9,NA,TRBJ1-1,NA,TGTGCCAGCAGCTTAAAAGGAGGGACACCGAGGAACACTGAAGCTTTCTTT,CASSLKGGTPRNTEAFF
TRBV13,NA,TRBJ1-6,NA,TGTGCCAGCAGCTTAGCCGGGAATGGTTCACCCCTCCACTTT,CASSLAGNGSPLHF
TRBV28,TRBD2,TRBJ2-7,NA,TGTGCCAGCGTCGGGGGGGCCTACGAGCAGTACTTC,CASVGGAYEQYF
TRBV5-6,NA,TRBJ2-5,NA,TGTGCCAGCAGCTTGACTAGCTTGGACGAGACCCAGTACTTC,CASSLTSLDETQYF
TRBV4-3,NA,TRBJ2-7,NA,TGCGCCAGCAGCCAAGATTCAGCAGGACTTTACGAGCAGTACTTC,CASSQDSAGLYEQYF
TRBV6-1,TRBD1,TRBJ2-5,NA,TGTGCCAGCAGTGACGCAAGGACAGGGGGCACGGAGACCCAGTACTTC,CASSDARTGGTETQYF
TRBV5-5,NA,TRBJ2-7,NA,TGTGCCAGCAGCTTGGCTGGGCCTGACCTTTCCTACGAGCAGTACTTC,CASSLAGPDLSYEQYF
TRBV28,NA,TRBJ1-2,NA,TGTGCCAGCAGTTTCGGGCACTCTAACTATGGCTACACCTTC,CASSFGHSNYGYTF
TRBV7-9,TRBD1,TRBJ2-7,NA,TGTGCCAGCAGCGATTCTGGGACAGCCTACGAGCAGTACTTC,CASSDSGTAYEQYF
TRBV4-3,TRBD1,TRBJ2-5,once,TGCGCCAGCGGGGGACAGGGACGCGATGAGACCCAGTACTTC,CASGGQGRDETQYF
TRBV30,NA,TRBJ2-3,NA,TGTGCCTGGGCGCCGGACGGGTCTAGCACAGATACGCAGTATTTT,CAWAPDGSSTDTQYF